One sample yielded the 31 T cell receptor beta chains listed below, sequenced in a study of cytomegalovirus exposure and HLA in healthy donors. Vbeta (60) and Jbeta (13) primers were used in the PCR. The repertoire was sequenced with immunoSEQ multiplex PCR; TCRdb's copy has only in-frame clones and lacks some. The table lists about 140,000 clones, about 75% of them singletons, with about 3% in the top ten. The sequenced material came from PBMCs. The receptors stem from a man in his forties or fifties in good health and CMV-seronegative.

This clone was detected only a few times. The gene calls are TRBV2 and TRBJ1-4; weak D call: TRBD1 (6 bases). Germline V gives CDR1 SNHLY, CDR2 FYNNEI. V gave up 5 bases and J gave up 8 bases, with 9 bases separating them. The CDR3 has 12 amino acids. CDR3 coding DNA: TGTGCCAGCAGTCTAGGACAGGAAAAACTGTTTTTT. It codes for CASSLGQEKLFF.

About this clone itself: Its ends do not fully match the called genes, so a read error is possible. CDR3 amino acids: CASSLWSGHYGQYF. Written as DNA, the CDR3 is TGTGCCAGCAGCTTATGGAGCGGGCACTACGGGCAGTACTTC. This chain joins TRBV7-9 and TRBJ2-7, with D maybe TRBD2 (6 bases). There are 14 residues in the CDR3. CDR1 is SEHNR and CDR2 is FQNEAQ in the germline V gene (reference sequence). The entire variable domain, with the rest obtained from reference TRBV7-9 and TRBJ2-7, is as follows: DTGVSQNPRHKITKRGQNVTFRCDPISEHNRLYWYRQTLGQGPEFLTYFQNEAQLEKSRLLSDRFSAERPKGSFSTLEIQRTEQGDSAMYLCASSLWSGHYGQYFGPGTRLTVT.

V is TRBV6-6 and J is TRBJ1-1; TRBD1 aligns across 10 bases. The junction had 9 bases not matched to a gene; V was cut back by 5 bases and J by 12 bases. The CDR3 has 13 residues. From germline, CDR1 is MNHNY and CDR2 SVGAGI (reference sequence). The CDR3 reads CASSRQGARRTFF. CDR3 coding DNA: TGTGCCAGCAGTCGACAGGGGGCTCGCAGAACTTTCTTT.

This chain links TRBV7-7 with TRBJ2-7; the D is unclear. This CDR3 is 14 amino acids long. Germline CDR1 and CDR2: SSHAT and FNYEAQ (reference sequence). Trimming cost V 5 bases and J 2 bases, with 13 bases left between them. The CDR3, as DNA: TGTGCCAGCAGCCCTTTACTTAGTCCCTACGAGCAGTACTTC. Translation: CASSPLLSPYEQYF. The full variable domain, completed using reference TRBV7-7 and TRBJ2-7, is GAGVSQSPRYKVTKRGQDVTLRCDPISSHATLYWYQQALGQGPEFLTYFNYEAQPDKSGLPSDRFSAERPEGSISTLTIQRTEQRDSAMYRCASSPLLSPYEQYFGPGTRLTVT.

The rearrangement uses TRBV7-3 and TRBJ1-1; D possibly corresponds to TRBD1 (6 bases). The V gene's germline CDR1 is SGHTA and CDR2 FQGTGA. This CDR3 is built from 16 residues. The V gene lost 5 bases and the J gene lost 7 bases, with 23 bases spanning the gap. This chain's CDR3 is CASSPKPGGPVSEAFF. The CDR3, as DNA: TGTGCCAGCAGCCCGAAGCCCGGGGGGCCCGTTAGTGAAGCTTTCTTT.

V usage is TRBV2 and J usage is TRBJ2-3, with 10 bases identical to TRBD2. Germline V gene sequence: CDR1 SNHLY, CDR2 FYNNEI. Losses at the gene ends were 8 bases for V and 0 bases for J; bases not matched to a gene: 5. The CDR3 covers 15 residues. Here the CDR3 reads CASEVTSGSTDTQYF. The CDR3 nucleotides read TGTGCCAGCGAAGTGACTAGCGGGAGCACAGATACGCAGTATTTT.

The chain combines TRBV15 with TRBJ1-1, with 7 bases lining up with TRBD1. The CDR3 is 16 residues long. V gave up 1 base and J gave up 1 base; unmatched junction bases: 6. CDR1 and CDR2 (germline): LNHNV, YYDKDF (reference sequence). CDR3 region: CATSRAHRGRNTEAFF. CDR3 coding DNA: TGTGCCACCAGCAGAGCCCACAGGGGTCGGAACACTGAAGCTTTCTTT.

The table lists this clone with a few counts. V usage is TRBV5-1 and J usage is TRBJ2-1, with a weak D call TRBD1 (6 bases). The CDR3 spans 13 residues. Per germline, CDR1 SGHRS and CDR2 YFSETQ. V was cut by 1 base and J by 9 bases, with 11 bases left in between. CDR3 protein: CASSLTTGLEQFF. The CDR3 DNA sequence: TGCGCCAGCAGCTTGACTACAGGGCTTGAGCAGTTCTTC.

The V and J genes are TRBV6-6 and TRBJ1-5; TRBD1 is a possible D gene (5 bases). The germline V gene has CDR1 MNHNY and CDR2 SVGAGI (reference sequence). The CDR3 is 15 amino acids. Trimming cost V 2 bases and J 2 bases, with 10 bases left between them. CDR3 coding DNA: TGTGCCAGCAGTTACGGCGGCAGGGGCAATCAGCCCCAGCATTTT. Amino acids: CASSYGGRGNQPQHF.

The chain uses TRBV19 and TRBJ1-4; a possible D gene is TRBD1 (6 bases). CDR1 is LNHDA, CDR2 SQIVND, per germline (reference sequence). CDR3 length: 15 residues. V dropped 4 bases and J dropped 7 bases, with 16 bases sitting between them. The CDR3 loop reads CASSKDRFRGEKLFF. The CDR3 DNA reads TGTGCCAGTAGTAAAGACAGGTTCCGTGGTGAAAAACTGTTTTTT. Looking up the rest from reference TRBV19 and TRBJ1-4 gives the full variable domain: DGGITQSPKYLFRKEGQNVTLSCEQNLNHDAMYWYRQDPGQGLRLIYYSQIVNDFQKGDIAEGYSVSREKKESFPLTVTSAQKNPTAFYLCASSKDRFRGEKLFFGSGTQLSVL.

This clone was seen only a few times. The genes are TRBV28 and TRBJ2-4; D is uncertain. Germline V gives CDR1 MDHEN, CDR2 SYDVKM. V was trimmed by 6 bases and J by 1 base, leaving 10 bases between them. The CDR3 spans 14 residues. CDR3 DNA: TGTGCCAGCAGCCTCACGAGGGCCAAAAACATTCAGTACTTC. Protein: CASSLTRAKNIQYF. The full variable domain, with the rest looked up from reference TRBV28 and TRBJ2-4, is DVKVTQSSRYLVKRTGEKVFLECVQDMDHENMFWYRQDPGLGLRLIYFSYDVKMKEKGDIPEGYSVSREKKERFSLILESASTNQTSMYLCASSLTRAKNIQYFGAGTRLSVL.

This chain joins TRBV10-3 and TRBJ1-3; TRBD1 matches 7 bases. Unmatched junction bases numbered 6, after V lost 4 bases and J lost 0 bases. Germline CDR1 and CDR2: ENHRY and SYGVKD. The CDR3 covers 16 residues. The CDR3 loop reads CAISGATGSSGNTIYF. CDR3 DNA sequence: TGTGCCATCAGTGGCGCGACAGGGAGCTCTGGAAACACCATATATTTT.

The chain couples TRBV28 to TRBJ2-1, with 10 bases identical to TRBD2. Germline assignment: CDR1 MDHEN and CDR2 SYDVKM. CDR3 length equals 16 residues. V lost 3 bases, J lost 6 bases, and 8 bases stayed unmatched. In nucleotides, the CDR3 is TGTGCCAGCAGTTTGTGGAGCGGGGGGGCCTTCAATGAGCAGTTCTTC. This codes for CASSLWSGGAFNEQFF. The variable domain in full, completed from reference TRBV28 and TRBJ2-1, reads DVKVTQSSRYLVKRTGEKVFLECVQDMDHENMFWYRQDPGLGLRLIYFSYDVKMKEKGDIPEGYSVSREKKERFSLILESASTNQTSMYLCASSLWSGGAFNEQFFGPGTRLTVL.

V is TRBV5-1 and J is TRBJ1-5; maybe TRBD1 (6 bases). This CDR3 has 16 residues. Trimming took off 0 bases at V and 1 base at J, with 11 bases between the two ends. CDR1 is SGHRS and CDR2 is YFSETQ in the germline V gene. The CDR3 bases are TGCGCCAGCAGCTTGGGGGTGGGGGCGAGCAATCAGCCCCAGCATTTT. It encodes CASSLGVGASNQPQHF.

The V and J genes are TRBV11-2 and TRBJ2-7, with D possibly TRBD2 on 6 matching bases. Per germline, CDR1 SGHAT and CDR2 FQNNGV. There are 14 residues in the CDR3. The V end was cut by 0 bases, the J end by 7 bases, with 13 bases between. The CDR3 DNA reads as TGTGCCAGCAGCTTAGATACGGGACTGGAGGAGCAGTACTTC. Translating it yields CASSLDTGLEEQYF.

The chain couples TRBV7-2 to TRBJ2-2, with D possibly TRBD2 on 6 matching bases. Per the germline V gene, CDR1 is SGHTA and CDR2 is FQGNSA. This CDR3 is 15 amino acids long. V shed 0 bases and J shed 1 base, with 6 bases lying between them. The chain's CDR3 is CASSLAGGNTGELFF. CDR3 DNA: TGTGCCAGCAGCTTAGCGGGGGGGAACACCGGGGAGCTGTTTTTT.

The chain is built from TRBV9 and TRBJ2-3, with 12 bases aligning to TRBD2. V shed 0 bases, J shed 1 base, and the junction held 0 bases outside the gene matches. The CDR3 contains 16 residues. In germline, CDR1 is SGDLS, CDR2 YYNGEE. The CDR3 spells CASSVGTSGGTDTQYF. The DNA for the CDR3 is TGTGCCAGCAGCGTAGGGACTAGCGGGGGCACAGATACGCAGTATTTT. Using reference TRBV9 and TRBJ2-3 for the parts outside the CDR3, the full variable domain is DSGVTQTPKHLITATGQRVTLRCSPRSGDLSVYWYQQSLDQGLQFLIQYYNGEERAKGNILERFSAQQFPDLHSELNLSSLELGDSALYFCASSVGTSGGTDTQYFGPGTRLTVL.

This clone was detected a few times. The same CDR3 also results from other DNA sequences found in this sample. The chain employs TRBV18 and TRBJ1-3; 7 bases are shared with TRBD1. CDR3 length: 15 amino acids. Unmatched junction bases numbered 2, after V lost 3 bases and J lost 0 bases. The germline gives CDR1 KGHSH, CDR2 LQKENI. CDR3 sequence: CASSPGQASGNTIYF. For the CDR3, the DNA is TGTGCCAGCTCACCCGGACAGGCCTCTGGAAACACCATATATTTT.

The chain is built from TRBV2 and TRBJ2-2; weak D call: TRBD1 (6 bases). The CDR3 is 14 amino acids. CDR1 is SNHLY, CDR2 FYNNEI, per germline. V gave up 1 base and J gave up 7 bases, with 10 bases separating them. DNA for the CDR3: TGTGCCAGCAGTGAAGATCGGGGACACGGGGAGCTGTTTTTT. Its protein is CASSEDRGHGELFF.

The rearrangement joins TRBV29-1 to TRBJ2-2, with 10 bases identical to TRBD1. The length of the CDR3 is 14 residues. Germline-derived CDR1 and CDR2 are SQVTM and ANQGSEA. The J segment lost 4 bases and the V segment lost 6 bases, leaving 5 bases of the junction unmatched. CDR3 residues: CSVQDRGITGELFF. As DNA, the CDR3 is TGCAGCGTCCAGGACAGGGGGATCACCGGGGAGCTGTTTTTT.

This rearrangement joins TRBV4-2 to TRBJ1-2, with D tentatively TRBD1 (5 bases). The CDR3 runs 14 residues. V was cut by 0 bases and J by 8 bases, with 13 bases left in between. Looked up from germline, CDR1 is LGHNA and CDR2 is YNFKEQ. CDR3 loop: CASSQEGLAGGYTF. The CDR3 DNA reads as TGTGCCAGCAGCCAAGAGGGCCTGGCAGGGGGCTACACCTTC.

The V call is TRBV4-1, the J call TRBJ2-5; the match to TRBD1 covers 8 bases. The CDR3 is 15 residues long. Trimming took 2 bases from V and 5 from J; bases not matched to a gene: 7. The germline V gene encodes CDR1 MGHRA and CDR2 YSYEKL. The CDR3 is CASSQPQGAQETQYF. The CDR3 nucleotides are TGCGCCAGCAGCCAACCCCAGGGGGCACAGGAGACCCAGTACTTC.

J is TRBJ2-3 and V is TRBV10-3, with a possible D match to TRBD2 (5 bases). Germline V gene sequence: CDR1 ENHRY, CDR2 SYGVKD. V was trimmed by 5 bases and J by 6 bases, leaving 9 bases between them. The CDR3 contains 12 residues. The CDR3 loop is CAISLLADTQYF. CDR3 DNA sequence: TGTGCCATCAGTCTGTTAGCGGATACGCAGTATTTT.

The chain uses TRBV4-3 and TRBJ1-4; D unclear. CDR1 is LGHNA and CDR2 is YSLEER in the germline V gene. The CDR3 contains 15 residues. V lost 0 bases and J 0 bases, leaving 5 bases between the germline ends. CDR3 residues: CASSQDYSTNEKLFF. CDR3 nucleotide sequence: TGCGCCAGCAGCCAAGACTACTCAACTAATGAAAAACTGTTTTTT.

The J gene is TRBJ1-3, the V gene TRBV7-2; 8 bases agree with TRBD1. Germline CDR1 is SGHTA and CDR2 is FQGNSA. The CDR3 covers 16 residues. V lost 2 bases and J lost 0; bases outside the gene matches: 3. This chain's CDR3 is CASSLPGQVSGNTIYF. The CDR3 DNA reads as TGTGCCAGCAGCTTACCGGGACAGGTCTCTGGAAACACCATATATTTT.

This sequence joins TRBV19 and TRBJ2-1; 7 nucleotides line up with TRBD2. This CDR3 contains 15 residues. Trimming at V came to 5 bases and at J to 7 bases, leaving 11 bases not matched to a gene. Per germline, CDR1 LNHDA and CDR2 SQIVND (reference sequence). The chain's CDR3 is CASSPTAGWANEQFF. The CDR3 bases are TGTGCCAGTAGTCCTACAGCGGGGTGGGCAAATGAGCAGTTCTTC.

The chain carries TRBV6-5 and TRBJ2-7; D is perhaps TRBD2 (5 bases). Germline V gene data show CDR1 as MNHEY and CDR2 as SVGAGI. V was pared by 6 bases and J by 4 bases, with 19 bases between. The CDR3 spans 15 residues. In DNA form, the CDR3 reads TGTGCCAGCAGGTCCCGGGCCGCGGGTGGGTACGAGCAGTACTTC. Translated: CASRSRAAGGYEQYF.

The V gene is TRBV5-8, the J gene TRBJ2-7; weak D call: TRBD2 (7 bases). The CDR3 extends over 14 amino acids. Germline V CDR1 and CDR2: SGHTS, YDEGEE. Trimming cost V 0 bases and J 6 bases, with 13 bases left between them. CDR3 loop: CASSLDREGSEQYF. Written as DNA, the CDR3 is TGTGCCAGCAGCTTGGACAGGGAGGGAAGCGAGCAGTACTTC.

The chain has TRBV9 and TRBJ2-1; possibly TRBD2 for D (7 bases). Germline CDR1 reads SGDLS; CDR2 reads YYNGEE. The CDR3 is made up of 15 amino acids. The V end was cut by 2 bases, the J end by 6 bases, with 15 bases between. CDR3 DNA: TGTGCCAGCAGCGTGGGGGGGGGCTCGGGCAATGAGCAGTTCTTC. It yields the protein CASSVGGGSGNEQFF.

V usage is TRBV10-3 and J usage is TRBJ2-7; 7 bases are a match to TRBD1. V dropped 8 bases and J dropped 2; count of bases not matched to a gene: 9. Germline CDR1 ENHRY, CDR2 SYGVKD. The CDR3 has 14 residues. This chain's CDR3 is CAIAPAQGTYEQYF. The DNA of the CDR3 is TGTGCCATCGCCCCCGCACAGGGGACCTACGAGCAGTACTTC.

This clone was seen a single time. V usage is TRBV7-2 and J usage is TRBJ2-3; D unresolved. This CDR3 has 15 residues. V lost 3 bases to trimming and J lost 2 bases, with 12 bases between them. Germline V gene sequence: CDR1 SGHTA, CDR2 FQGNSA. CDR3 DNA: TGTGCCAGCAGCTTTACAGCTACGATCACAGATACGCAGTATTTT. Translating gives CASSFTATITDTQYF.